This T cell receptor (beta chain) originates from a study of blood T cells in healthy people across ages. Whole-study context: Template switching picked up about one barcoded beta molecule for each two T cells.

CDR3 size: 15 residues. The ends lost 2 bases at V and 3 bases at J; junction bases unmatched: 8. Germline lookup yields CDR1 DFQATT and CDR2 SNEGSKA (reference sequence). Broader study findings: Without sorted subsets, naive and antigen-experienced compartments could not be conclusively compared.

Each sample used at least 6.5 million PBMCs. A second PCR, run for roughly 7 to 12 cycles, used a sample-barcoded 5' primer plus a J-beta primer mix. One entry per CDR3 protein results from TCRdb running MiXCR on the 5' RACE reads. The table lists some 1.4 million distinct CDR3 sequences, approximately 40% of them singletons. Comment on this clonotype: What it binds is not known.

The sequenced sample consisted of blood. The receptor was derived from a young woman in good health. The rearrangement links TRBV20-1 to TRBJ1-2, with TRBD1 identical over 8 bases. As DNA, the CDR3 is TGCAGTGCTAGAACGTCCGGGACAGGCTACTATGGCTACACCTTC. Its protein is CSARTSGTGYYGYTF.